Sequencing of this TCR beta chain was carried out in a study of shared clonotypes between healthy human individuals. Whole-study findings and limits: Depth of sequencing was expected to influence donor clonotype sharing.

Produced via immunoSEQ multiplex PCR; TCRdb's table is partial and in-frame only. The sample has roughly 1,600,000 clones; about 98.5% are singletons. V was clipped by 7 bases and J by 5 bases, with 14 bases between them. The CDR3 runs to 13 residues. Germline-derived CDR1 and CDR2 are MDHEN and SYDVKM. A single count supports this clone. The antigen is undetermined. CD4+ cells underwent separation, giving CD45RA+ naive and CD45RA-negative memory subsets. Sequencing was carried out using naive CD4+ T cells sorted from blood. Regarding subset: CD45RA+ positively selected. The TCR comes from a man aged 25 to 45 in good health. This sequence joins TRBV28 and TRBJ1-2, with D tentatively TRBD1 (5 bases). The DNA for the CDR3 is TGTGCCAGCATTTCAGGGAGGGAGTATGGCTACACCTTC. Protein sequence: CASISGREYGYTF.